A single sample gave rise to the 27 T cell receptor beta chains below, sequenced in a study of T-cell reconstitution after alpha-beta-depleted transplantation in children. Unique molecular identifiers featured in how the TCRbeta library was prepared. A single record per CDR3 protein comes from TCRdb applying MiXCR to the PCR reads. The data hold almost 400,000 distinct CDR3 sequences, with 20% observed a single time. The starting material was PBMCs from the stem cell graft donor, obtained from the stem cell graft. These TCRs come from a human donor who donated a stem cell graft to a child with acute myeloid leukemia.

The J gene is TRBJ2-1, the V gene TRBV7-9; the D gene could be TRBD1 or TRBD2 (6 bases each). Germline V CDR1 and CDR2: SEHNR, FQNEAQ (reference sequence). This CDR3 spans 15 amino acids. Trimming cost V 4 bases and J 5 bases, with 15 bases left between them. CDR3 sequence reads: CASSSWGARDNEQFF. As DNA, the CDR3 is TGTGCCAGCAGCTCCTGGGGGGCCAGGGACAATGAGCAGTTCTTC.

The chain carries TRBV12-3 or TRBV12-4 and TRBJ2-1; possibly TRBD1 or TRBD2 for D (5 bases each). The CDR3 has 15 amino acids. V lost 8 bases to trimming and J lost 4 bases, with 18 bases between them. The DNA of the CDR3 is TGTGCCAGCGGCCTCCCCGGGACGGTATACAATGAGCAGTTCTTC. Translation: CASGLPGTVYNEQFF.

The gene calls are TRBV28 and TRBJ2-5; TRBD1 agrees at 7 bases. Germline CDR1 and CDR2: MDHEN and SYDVKM. Unmatched junction bases numbered 9, after V lost 3 bases and J lost 5 bases. The length of the CDR3 is 15 residues. The CDR3 reads CASSFEGGGDETQYF. The CDR3 DNA sequence: TGTGCCAGCAGTTTTGAAGGGGGCGGTGATGAGACCCAGTACTTC.

The V gene is TRBV3-1, the J gene TRBJ2-1; either TRBD1 or TRBD2 may fit D (6 bases each). The germline V gene encodes CDR1 LGHDT and CDR2 YNNKEL (reference sequence). V lost 4 bases and J 1 base, leaving 14 bases between the germline ends. CDR3 length: 16 amino acids. The CDR3 region is CASSLGWRGSYNEQFF. The DNA of the CDR3 is TGTGCCAGCAGCCTGGGGTGGAGGGGGTCCTACAATGAGCAGTTCTTC.

Only a few counts were recorded for this clonotype. V usage is TRBV13 and J usage is TRBJ2-3, with TRBD1 matching 11 bases. Trimming cost V 3 bases and J 2 bases; bases outside gene matches: 4. The CDR3 is 16 residues long. Looked up from germline, CDR1 is PRHDT and CDR2 is FYEKMQ (reference sequence). CDR3 sequence (DNA): TGTGCCAGCAGCTTCCGGGACAGGGGGATCACAGATACGCAGTATTTT. It is translated as CASSFRDRGITDTQYF.

In its sample, this clonotype was seen a few times. This rearrangement joins TRBV12-3 or TRBV12-4 to TRBJ2-7, with D maybe TRBD2 (6 bases). The ends were cut back, 0 bases at V and 3 bases at J, with 9 bases in the middle. The CDR3 extends over 14 amino acids. The CDR3: CASSLASGHYEQYF. In DNA, the CDR3 is TGTGCCAGCAGTTTAGCTAGCGGCCACTACGAGCAGTACTTC.

This clonotype was seen ten or more times. The chain recombines TRBV20-1 with TRBJ2-1; D gene ambiguous. Germline V gene data show CDR1 as DFQATT and CDR2 as SNEGSKA (reference sequence). The ends were cut back, 3 bases at V and 0 bases at J, with 9 bases in the middle. This CDR3 spans 14 amino acids. CDR3 coding DNA: TGCAGTGCTAGGCCTAGGGACTCCTACAATGAGCAGTTCTTC. Translated: CSARPRDSYNEQFF.

This sequence joins TRBV5-1 and TRBJ1-2; perhaps TRBD1 as D (6 bases). Looked up from germline, CDR1 is SGHRS and CDR2 is YFSETQ. The ends were cut back, 2 bases at V and 6 bases at J, with 11 bases in the middle. The CDR3 has 13 amino acids. CDR3 in amino acids: CASSFPNRDGYTF. The CDR3 DNA is TGCGCCAGCAGCTTTCCAAACAGGGATGGCTACACCTTC.

This clonotype was found many times. The CDR3: CSARGGRGGNEQFF. The DNA for the CDR3 is TGCAGTGCTAGAGGCGGGAGGGGAGGCAATGAGCAGTTCTTC. V is TRBV20-1 and J is TRBJ2-1; 9 nucleotides agree with TRBD2. Trimming took 1 base from V and 6 from J; bases not matched to a gene: 4. The germline V gene encodes CDR1 DFQATT and CDR2 SNEGSKA (reference sequence). The CDR3 is 14 amino acids.

In its sample, this clonotype was seen a few times. The chain combines TRBV7-2 with TRBJ2-1, with 8 bases matching TRBD2. This CDR3 has 15 residues. The V gene end was trimmed by 1 base and the J gene end by 4 bases; junction bases not matched to a gene: 3. Germline lookup yields CDR1 SGHTA and CDR2 FQGNSA. DNA of the CDR3: TGTGCCAGCAGCTTAGGACTAGCGCCTTACAATGAGCAGTTCTTC. Its translation is CASSLGLAPYNEQFF.

This clonotype was found a few times. This rearrangement joins TRBV29-1 to TRBJ2-1; 8 bases map to TRBD1. There are 21 residues in the CDR3. Germline trimming cut 6 bases from V and 3 bases from J; bases unmatched to any gene: 28. Germline V gene sequence: CDR1 SQVTM, CDR2 ANQGSEA. CDR3 sequence reads: CSVQHKSGTGKKQILYNEQFF. CDR3 coding DNA: TGCAGCGTCCAACACAAATCCGGGACAGGAAAAAAACAGATCCTCTACAATGAGCAGTTCTTC.

This clonotype was recorded at least ten times. The rearrangement joins TRBV12-3 or TRBV12-4 to TRBJ1-1; 9 bases align to TRBD1. The ends lost 4 bases at V and 0 bases at J; junction bases unmatched: 9. The CDR3 is 17 residues long. The CDR3 sequence is CASSSDDRGFLNTEAFF. In DNA form, the CDR3 reads TGTGCCAGCAGTTCCGACGACAGGGGGTTCCTGAACACTGAAGCTTTCTTT.

This clonotype was seen repeatedly, ten times or more. This sequence joins TRBV10-3 and TRBJ2-1, with 10 bases lining up with TRBD2. This CDR3 is 15 amino acids long. Germline CDR1 ENHRY, CDR2 SYGVKD. V was pared by 7 bases and J by 5 bases, with 8 bases of the junction left unmatched. As DNA, the CDR3 is TGTGCCATCAATCCGGGACTAGCGTCAAACAATGAGCAGTTCTTC. Translated: CAINPGLASNNEQFF.

The rearrangement joins TRBV12-3 or TRBV12-4 to TRBJ1-4, with D unresolved. This CDR3 is built from 13 residues. The V and J ends lost 4 bases and 3 bases respectively, with 6 bases between them. CDR3 sequence (DNA): TGTGCCAGCAGTTGGGGTTCTAATGAAAAACTGTTTTTT. Translating it yields CASSWGSNEKLFF.

The rearrangement links TRBV18 to TRBJ1-4; no reliable D call. The CDR3 has 14 residues. Germline V gives CDR1 KGHSH, CDR2 LQKENI. V shed 2 bases and J shed 4 bases, with 8 bases lying between them. CDR3: CASSPAGYNEKLFF. CDR3 nucleotide sequence: TGTGCCAGCTCACCAGCGGGATATAATGAAAAACTGTTTTTT.

The table lists this clonotype with a few counts. The chain combines TRBV12-3 or TRBV12-4 with TRBJ1-4; D gene uncertain. This CDR3 contains 13 residues. The V gene lost 1 base and the J gene lost 7 bases, with 7 bases spanning the gap. CDR3: CASSLDTTEKLFF. CDR3 DNA sequence: TGTGCCAGCAGTTTAGACACAACTGAAAAACTGTTTTTT.

Ten or more counts support this clonotype. The chain is built from TRBV20-1 and TRBJ1-4, with D perhaps matching TRBD1 (6 bases). The V gene's germline CDR1 is DFQATT and CDR2 SNEGSKA (reference sequence). This CDR3 is built from 16 residues. Trimming stripped 0 bases from V and 8 bases from J, with 19 bases between. The CDR3 reads CSARDGQGRTGEKLFF. The CDR3 bases are TGCAGTGCTAGAGATGGGCAGGGGAGGACGGGAGAAAAACTGTTTTTT.

This clonotype was recorded at least ten times. The V call is TRBV29-1, the J call TRBJ2-1; the D is unclear. V gave up 7 bases and J gave up 4 bases, with 11 bases separating them. Germline V gives CDR1 SQVTM, CDR2 ANQGSEA. This CDR3 is 12 amino acids long. As DNA, the CDR3 is TGCAGCGCGGAAGGGCAGTACAATGAGCAGTTCTTC. Residues: CSAEGQYNEQFF.

The chain carries TRBV12-3 or TRBV12-4 and TRBJ2-5, with TRBD2 matching over 11 bases. V gave up 5 bases and J gave up 3 bases; unmatched junction bases: 5. The CDR3 has 15 amino acids. The DNA of the CDR3 is TGTGCCAGCAGTCTTCTGACTAGCGGGGAAGAGACCCAGTACTTC. As protein: CASSLLTSGEETQYF.

The chain combines TRBV12-3 or TRBV12-4 with TRBJ2-3; perhaps TRBD1 as D (6 bases). Between the trimmed V and J ends, which lost 2 bases and 2 bases, there was a span of 17 bases. The CDR3 runs 17 residues. CDR3 amino acids: CASSLNSGTSSTDTQYF. CDR3 coding DNA: TGTGCCAGCAGTTTAAATTCTGGGACAAGTTCCACAGATACGCAGTATTTT.

This clonotype was seen more than once but under ten times. The chain employs TRBV12-3 or TRBV12-4 and TRBJ1-4, with TRBD1 as a possible D gene (5 bases). Trimming cost V 4 bases and J 6 bases, with 12 bases left between them. The CDR3 extends over 14 amino acids. CDR3 sequence reads: CASSSQGWDEKLFF. The DNA of the CDR3 is TGTGCCAGCAGTTCTCAGGGTTGGGATGAAAAACTGTTTTTT.

This clonotype was counted a few times. The chain couples TRBV7-2 to TRBJ2-1; 13 bases agree with TRBD2. Germline CDR1 reads SGHTA; CDR2 reads FQGNSA. The V and J ends lost 5 bases and 9 bases, in that order; junction bases with no gene match: 10. The CDR3 is made up of 16 amino acids. The CDR3 DNA reads as TGTGCCAGCAGCCAACTACTAGCGGGAGGGGCTAGTGAGCAGTTCTTC. Translated, it gives CASSQLLAGGASEQFF.

This clonotype was found once. This chain connects TRBV15 to TRBJ2-1; 11 bases are a match to TRBD2. The CDR3 loop spans 16 amino acids. CDR1 is LNHNV, CDR2 YYDKDF, per germline (reference sequence). With 1 base clipped from V and 10 bases from J, the junction kept 9 bases outside the gene matches. The CDR3 spells CATSRVAGGPEREQFF. The CDR3 DNA reads as TGTGCCACCAGCAGAGTAGCGGGAGGGCCGGAACGGGAGCAGTTCTTC.

There are many counts of this clonotype. The rearrangement uses TRBV7-6 and TRBJ2-7; either TRBD1 or TRBD2 may supply D (5 bases each). Looked up from germline, CDR1 is SGHVS and CDR2 is FNYEAQ. The V and J ends lost 1 base and 2 bases respectively, with 9 bases between them. This CDR3 is 14 amino acids long. The CDR3 protein is CASSLDRGAYEQYF. CDR3 nucleotides: TGTGCCAGCAGCTTAGATCGAGGGGCCTACGAGCAGTACTTC.

This clonotype has ten or more counts. This rearrangement joins TRBV29-1 to TRBJ2-5; possible D gene TRBD2, 6 bases. The ends were cut back, 2 bases at V and 7 bases at J, with 11 bases in the middle. This CDR3 is 12 amino acids long. Germline loops: CDR1 SQVTM, CDR2 ANQGSEA. The CDR3 region is CSVELYGGTQYF. DNA for the CDR3: TGCAGCGTTGAACTCTACGGGGGGACCCAGTACTTC. Combining the CDR3 with reference TRBV29-1 and TRBJ2-5 gives the whole variable domain SAVISQKPSRDICQRGTSLTIQCQVDSQVTMMFWYRQQPGQSLTLIATANQGSEATYESGFVIDKFPISRPNLTFSTLTVSNMSPEDSSIYLCSVELYGGTQYFGPGTRLLVL.

V usage is TRBV20-1 and J usage is TRBJ2-5; 13 bases match TRBD2. CDR3 length: 16 residues. Per germline, CDR1 DFQATT and CDR2 SNEGSKA (reference sequence). The V gene end was trimmed by 4 bases and the J gene end by 0 bases; junction bases not matched to a gene: 5. The CDR3 sequence is CSATGTSGAYQETQYF. For the CDR3, the DNA is TGCAGTGCTACCGGGACTAGCGGGGCCTACCAAGAGACCCAGTACTTC.

J is TRBJ2-1 and V is TRBV28; no clear D gene. Germline loops: CDR1 MDHEN, CDR2 SYDVKM. This CDR3 is built from 16 residues. V dropped 0 bases and J dropped 7 bases, with 16 bases sitting between them. The CDR3 is CASSLWGPKRINEQFF. The CDR3 DNA follows: TGTGCCAGCAGTTTATGGGGCCCGAAACGAATTAATGAGCAGTTCTTC.